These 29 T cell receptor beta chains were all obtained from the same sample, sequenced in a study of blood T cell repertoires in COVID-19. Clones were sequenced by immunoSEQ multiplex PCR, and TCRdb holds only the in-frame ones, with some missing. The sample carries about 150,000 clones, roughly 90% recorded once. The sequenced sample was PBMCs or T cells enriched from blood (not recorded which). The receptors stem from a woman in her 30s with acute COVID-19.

CDR3 region: CASSLAAGTRSEQYF. The CDR3 nucleotides read TGTGCCAGCAGTTTAGCCGCCGGGACAAGGAGCGAGCAGTACTTC. The V and J genes are TRBV27 and TRBJ2-7; tentative D call: TRBD1 (6 bases). Per germline, CDR1 MNHEY and CDR2 SMNVEV (reference sequence). The CDR3 loop spans 15 amino acids. V lost 2 bases and J lost 6, with 17 bases in between.

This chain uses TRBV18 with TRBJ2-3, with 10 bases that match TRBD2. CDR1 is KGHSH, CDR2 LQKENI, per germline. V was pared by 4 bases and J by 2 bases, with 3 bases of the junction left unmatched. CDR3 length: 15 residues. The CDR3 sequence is CASSLAGGNTDTQYF. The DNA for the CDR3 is TGTGCCAGCTCACTAGCGGGAGGAAACACAGATACGCAGTATTTT.

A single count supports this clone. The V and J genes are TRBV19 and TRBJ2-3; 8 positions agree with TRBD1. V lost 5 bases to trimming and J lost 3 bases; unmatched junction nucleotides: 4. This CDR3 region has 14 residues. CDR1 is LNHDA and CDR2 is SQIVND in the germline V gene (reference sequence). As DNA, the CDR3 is TGTGCCAGTAGTGATGGGACAGGAACAGATACGCAGTATTTT. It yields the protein CASSDGTGTDTQYF.

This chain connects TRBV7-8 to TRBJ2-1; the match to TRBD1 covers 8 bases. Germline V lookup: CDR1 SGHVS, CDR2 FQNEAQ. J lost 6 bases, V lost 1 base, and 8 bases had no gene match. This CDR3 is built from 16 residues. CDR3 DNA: TGTGCCAGCAGCTTAGGGGCCAGGGGGCCCAGCAATGAGCAGTTCTTC. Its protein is CASSLGARGPSNEQFF.

The CDR3 loop is CASSENRVTEAFF. The CDR3 DNA is TGTGCCAGCAGTGAAAACAGGGTAACTGAAGCTTTCTTT. This chain links TRBV6-4 with TRBJ1-1, with D tentatively TRBD1 (6 bases). Trimming took 3 bases from V and 5 from J, leaving 10 bases between them. CDR1 MRHNA and CDR2 SNTAGT come from the germline V gene. The CDR3 loop spans 13 amino acids.

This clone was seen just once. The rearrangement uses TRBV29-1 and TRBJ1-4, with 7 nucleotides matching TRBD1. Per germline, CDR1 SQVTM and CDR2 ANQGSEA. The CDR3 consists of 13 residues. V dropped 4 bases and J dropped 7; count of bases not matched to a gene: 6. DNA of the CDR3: TGCAGCGTTGTGGCTTCAGGGGGTGAAAAACTGTTTTTT. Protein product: CSVVASGGEKLFF.

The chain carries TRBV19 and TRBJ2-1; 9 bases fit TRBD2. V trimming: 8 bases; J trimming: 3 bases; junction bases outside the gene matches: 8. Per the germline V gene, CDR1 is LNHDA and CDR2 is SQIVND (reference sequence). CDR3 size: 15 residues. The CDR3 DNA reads TGTGCCAGTCGCGGGAGGGTAGCGGTCTACAATGAGCAGTTCTTC. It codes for CASRGRVAVYNEQFF.

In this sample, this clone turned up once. CDR3 sequence: CASSLGGGQGSFEQYF. The CDR3 coding sequence is TGTGCCAGCAGTCTCGGCGGGGGACAGGGGTCGTTCGAGCAGTACTTC. The V and J genes are TRBV5-4 and TRBJ2-7; 10 bases fit TRBD1. J gave up 6 bases and V 5 bases, and 14 bases lay outside the gene matches. Looked up from germline, CDR1 is SGHNT and CDR2 is YYREEE (reference sequence). The CDR3 spans 16 residues.

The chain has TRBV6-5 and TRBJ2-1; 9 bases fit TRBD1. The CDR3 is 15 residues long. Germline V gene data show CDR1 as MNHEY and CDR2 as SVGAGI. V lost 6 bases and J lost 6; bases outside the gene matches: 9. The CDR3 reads CASRHRDRVGNEQFF. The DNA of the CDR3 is TGTGCCAGCAGACACCGGGACAGGGTAGGCAATGAGCAGTTCTTC.

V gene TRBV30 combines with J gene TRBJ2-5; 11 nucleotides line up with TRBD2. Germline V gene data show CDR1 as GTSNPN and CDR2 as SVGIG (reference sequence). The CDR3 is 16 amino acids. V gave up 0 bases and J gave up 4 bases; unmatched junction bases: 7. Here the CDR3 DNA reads TGTGCCTGGAGTGTGGCACTAGCGGGAGTCAGAGAGACCCAGTACTTC. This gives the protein CAWSVALAGVRETQYF.

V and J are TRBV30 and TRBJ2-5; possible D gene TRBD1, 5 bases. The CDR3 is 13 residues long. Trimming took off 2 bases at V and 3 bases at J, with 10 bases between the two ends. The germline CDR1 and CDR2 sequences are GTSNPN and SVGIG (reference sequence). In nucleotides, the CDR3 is TGTGCCTGGAGTCTCCAGGGTGAAGAGACCCAGTACTTC. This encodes CAWSLQGEETQYF.

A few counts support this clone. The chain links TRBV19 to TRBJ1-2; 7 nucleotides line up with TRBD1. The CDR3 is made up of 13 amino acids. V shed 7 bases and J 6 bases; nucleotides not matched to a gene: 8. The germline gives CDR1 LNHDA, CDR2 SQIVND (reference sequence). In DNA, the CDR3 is TGTGCCAGTACGGAGACAGGGATCGATGGCTACACCTTC. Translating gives CASTETGIDGYTF.

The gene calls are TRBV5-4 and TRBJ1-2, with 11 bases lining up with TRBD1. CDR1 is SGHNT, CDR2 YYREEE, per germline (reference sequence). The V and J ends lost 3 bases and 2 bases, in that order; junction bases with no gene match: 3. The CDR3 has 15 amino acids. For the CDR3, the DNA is TGTGCCAGCAGCTCCCGGGACAGGGGGAACTATGGCTACACCTTC. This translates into CASSSRDRGNYGYTF.

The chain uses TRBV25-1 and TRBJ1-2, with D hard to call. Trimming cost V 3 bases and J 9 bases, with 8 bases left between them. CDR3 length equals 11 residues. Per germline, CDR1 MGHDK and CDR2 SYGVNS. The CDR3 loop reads CASSEGERYTF. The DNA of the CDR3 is TGTGCCAGCAGTGAGGGAGAGCGCTACACCTTC.

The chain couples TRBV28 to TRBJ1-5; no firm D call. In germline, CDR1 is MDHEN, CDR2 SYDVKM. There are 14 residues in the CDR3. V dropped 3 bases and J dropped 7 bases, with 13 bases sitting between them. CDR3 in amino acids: CASSLEEGWQPQHF. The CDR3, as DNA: TGTGCCAGCAGTTTGGAGGAGGGTTGGCAGCCCCAGCATTTT.

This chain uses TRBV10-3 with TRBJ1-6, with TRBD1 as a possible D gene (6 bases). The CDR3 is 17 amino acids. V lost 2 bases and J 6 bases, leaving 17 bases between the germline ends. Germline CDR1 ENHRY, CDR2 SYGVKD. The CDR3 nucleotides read TGTGCCATCAGTGAGCCACAGGGAGGGAGCCTTAATTCACCCCTCCACTTT. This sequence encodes CAISEPQGGSLNSPLHF.

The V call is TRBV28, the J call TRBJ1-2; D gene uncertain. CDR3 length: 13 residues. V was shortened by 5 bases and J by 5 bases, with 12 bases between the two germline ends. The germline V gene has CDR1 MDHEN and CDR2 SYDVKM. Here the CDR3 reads CASSNQEGYGYTF. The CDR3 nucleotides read TGTGCCAGCAGTAACCAGGAAGGTTATGGCTACACCTTC.

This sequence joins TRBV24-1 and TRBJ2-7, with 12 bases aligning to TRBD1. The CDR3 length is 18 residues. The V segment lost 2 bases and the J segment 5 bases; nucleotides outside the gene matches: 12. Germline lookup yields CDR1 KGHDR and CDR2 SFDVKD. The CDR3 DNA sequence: TGTGCCACCAGTGATTCAAAGCCCGGGACAGGGGGCTTGGACGAGCAGTACTTC. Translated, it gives CATSDSKPGTGGLDEQYF.

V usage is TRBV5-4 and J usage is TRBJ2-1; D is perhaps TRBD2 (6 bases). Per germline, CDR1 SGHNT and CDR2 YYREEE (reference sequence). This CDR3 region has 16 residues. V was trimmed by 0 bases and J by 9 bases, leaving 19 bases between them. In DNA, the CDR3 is TGTGCCAGCAGCTTGGCCTCGCGGGGACCTACCGTTGAGCAGTTCTTC. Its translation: CASSLASRGPTVEQFF.

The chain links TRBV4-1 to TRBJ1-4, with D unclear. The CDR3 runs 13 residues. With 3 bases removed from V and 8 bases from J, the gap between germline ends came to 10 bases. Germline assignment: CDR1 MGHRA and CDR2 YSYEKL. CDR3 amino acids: CASSQPEREKLFF. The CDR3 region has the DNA TGCGCCAGCAGCCAGCCGGAGAGAGAAAAACTGTTTTTT.

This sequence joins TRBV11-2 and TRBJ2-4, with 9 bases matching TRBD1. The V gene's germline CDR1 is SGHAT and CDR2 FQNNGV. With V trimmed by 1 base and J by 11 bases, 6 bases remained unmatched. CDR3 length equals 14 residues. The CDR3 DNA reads TGTGCCAGCAGCTTAGGGACAGGGGATTTCGTTCAGTACTTC. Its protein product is CASSLGTGDFVQYF.

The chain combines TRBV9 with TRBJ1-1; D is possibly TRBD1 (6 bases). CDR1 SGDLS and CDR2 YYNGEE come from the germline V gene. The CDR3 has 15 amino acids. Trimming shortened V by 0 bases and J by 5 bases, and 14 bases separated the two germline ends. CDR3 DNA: TGTGCCAGCAGCGTAGGAGCCGGGGGGCGGACTGAAGCTTTCTTT. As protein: CASSVGAGGRTEAFF.

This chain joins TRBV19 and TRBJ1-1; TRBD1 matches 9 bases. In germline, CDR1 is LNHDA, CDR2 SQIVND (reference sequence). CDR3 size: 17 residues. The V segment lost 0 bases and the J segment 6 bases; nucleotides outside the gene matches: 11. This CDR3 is CASSIDTGGAVFPEAFF. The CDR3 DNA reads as TGTGCCAGTAGTATAGATACAGGGGGCGCGGTGTTTCCTGAAGCTTTCTTT.

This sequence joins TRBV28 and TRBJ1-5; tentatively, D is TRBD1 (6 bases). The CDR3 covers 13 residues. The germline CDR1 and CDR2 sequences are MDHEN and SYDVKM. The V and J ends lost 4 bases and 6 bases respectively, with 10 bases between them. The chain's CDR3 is CASSYIQGQPQHF. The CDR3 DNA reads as TGTGCCAGCAGTTACATACAGGGTCAGCCCCAGCATTTT.

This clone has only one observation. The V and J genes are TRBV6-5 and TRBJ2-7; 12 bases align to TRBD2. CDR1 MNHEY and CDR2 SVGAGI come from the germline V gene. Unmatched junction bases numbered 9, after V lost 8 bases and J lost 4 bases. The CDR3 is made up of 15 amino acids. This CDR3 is CASRRTSGETYEQYF. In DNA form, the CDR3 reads TGTGCCAGCCGCAGGACTAGCGGGGAGACTTACGAGCAGTACTTC.

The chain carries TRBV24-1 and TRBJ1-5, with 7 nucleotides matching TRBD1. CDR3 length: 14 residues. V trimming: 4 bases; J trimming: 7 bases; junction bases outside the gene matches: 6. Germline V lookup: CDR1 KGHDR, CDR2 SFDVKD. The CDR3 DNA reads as TGTGCCACCAGTGACAAATACAGGGGCCAGCCCCAGCATTTT. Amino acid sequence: CATSDKYRGQPQHF.

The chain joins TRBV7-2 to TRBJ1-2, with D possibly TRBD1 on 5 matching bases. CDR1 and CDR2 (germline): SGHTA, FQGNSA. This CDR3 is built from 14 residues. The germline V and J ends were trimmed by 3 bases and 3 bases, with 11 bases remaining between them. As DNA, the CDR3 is TGTGCCAGCAGCTTGCGGGACGGATACTATGGCTACACCTTC. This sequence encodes CASSLRDGYYGYTF.

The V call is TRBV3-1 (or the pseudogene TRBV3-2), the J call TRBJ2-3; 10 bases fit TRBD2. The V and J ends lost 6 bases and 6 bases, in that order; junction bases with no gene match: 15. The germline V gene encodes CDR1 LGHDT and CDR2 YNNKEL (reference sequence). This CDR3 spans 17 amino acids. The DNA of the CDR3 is TGTGCCAGCAGGGCCCTAGCGGGAGATTCGTTTTCGGATACGCAGTATTTT. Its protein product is CASRALAGDSFSDTQYF.

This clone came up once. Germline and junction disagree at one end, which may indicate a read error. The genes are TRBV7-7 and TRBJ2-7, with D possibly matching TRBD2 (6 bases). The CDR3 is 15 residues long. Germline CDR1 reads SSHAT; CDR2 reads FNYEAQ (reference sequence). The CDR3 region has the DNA TGTGCTAGCAGCTTGAGTGAGGGAGGCACCTACGAGCAGTACTTC. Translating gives CASSLSEGGTYEQYF. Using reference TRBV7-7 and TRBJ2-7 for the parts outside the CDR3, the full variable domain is GAGVSQSPRYKVTKRGQDVTLRCDPISSHATLYWYQQALGQGPEFLTYFNYEAQPDKSGLPSDRFSAERPEGSISTLTIQRTEQRDSAMYRCASSLSEGGTYEQYFGPGTRLTVT.